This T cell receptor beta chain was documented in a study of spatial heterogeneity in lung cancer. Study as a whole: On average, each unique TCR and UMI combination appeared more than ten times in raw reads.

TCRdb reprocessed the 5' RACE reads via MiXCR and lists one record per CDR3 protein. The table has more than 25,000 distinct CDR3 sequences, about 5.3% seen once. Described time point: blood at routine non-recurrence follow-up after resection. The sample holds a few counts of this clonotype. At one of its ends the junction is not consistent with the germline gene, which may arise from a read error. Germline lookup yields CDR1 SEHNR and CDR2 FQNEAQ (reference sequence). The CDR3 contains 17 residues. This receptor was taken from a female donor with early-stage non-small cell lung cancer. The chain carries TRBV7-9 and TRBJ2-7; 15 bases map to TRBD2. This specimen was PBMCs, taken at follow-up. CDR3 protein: CVSSLRTSGRVIYEQYF. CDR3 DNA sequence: TGTGTCAGCAGTCTTAGGACTAGCGGGAGGGTTATCTACGAGCAGTACTTC.